This T cell receptor beta chain was sequenced for a study of T-cell reconstitution after alpha-beta-depleted transplantation in children. The V gene's germline CDR1 is MGHRA and CDR2 YSYEKL. V shed 3 bases, J shed 5 bases, and the junction held 5 bases outside the gene matches. The CDR3 runs to 14 residues. The authors prepared the TCRbeta library with unique molecular identifiers. A single record per CDR3 protein comes from TCRdb applying MiXCR to the PCR reads. The sample lists about half a million distinct CDR3 sequences; approximately 12% were seen once. This clonotype was recorded at least ten times.

The gene calls are TRBV4-1 and TRBJ1-1; TRBD1 matches 8 bases. The sequencing here drew on PBMCs from the stem cell graft donor, taken from the stem cell graft. The TCR sequence derives from a human donor who donated a stem cell graft to a child with combined immunodeficiency. CDR3 sequence (DNA): TGCGCCAGCAGCCATCCACAGGGGGGGACTGAAGCTTTCTTT. This encodes CASSHPQGGTEAFF.